This T cell receptor (beta chain) was identified during a study of cytomegalovirus exposure and HLA in healthy donors. Study details: Caucasian-associated ancestry cluster membership applied to around 80% of 398 genotyped donors. Whole-study findings and limits: Rare sequences made up most TCRs, while some public TCRs were found in many donors. Reportedly, cytomegalovirus status was diagnosed with high sensitivity and specificity. TCR beta chains numbering more than 150 were designated cytomegalovirus-associated.

V gave up 2 bases and J gave up 8 bases, with 7 bases separating them. The CDR3 has 12 residues. Germline V lookup: CDR1 MNHEY, CDR2 SMNVEV (reference sequence). The primer mix had 60 Vbeta and 13 Jbeta primers. Repertoires were generated with immunoSEQ multiplex PCR, while TCRdb's copy carries only in-frame clones and drops some. The sample lists 200,000 to 250,000 clones, about 81% occurring once. Comments on this clone: Its specificity is not known.

Sequenced input: PBMCs. The receptor was isolated from a woman in her thirties or forties in good health and CMV-seronegative. The gene calls are TRBV27 and TRBJ2-1, with a weak D call TRBD1 (5 bases). In DNA, the CDR3 is TGTGCCAGCAGTTTAACACAGGATGAGCAGTTCTTC. Its protein is CASSLTQDEQFF.